This T cell receptor (beta chain) was profiled in a study of blood T cell repertoires in COVID-19. Study-wide background: Sites in the United States, Italy and Spain provided acute and convalescent COVID-19 samples. From T cells, B-cell-depleted T cells, or PBMCs came the material, which was cDNA or gDNA.

The CDR3 covers 15 residues. Germline V lookup: CDR1 SGHRS, CDR2 YFSETQ. Trimming at V came to 3 bases and at J to 2 bases, leaving 3 bases not matched to a gene. In the original analysis: Quantification of nucleated cells was approximated via reference gene primer amplification. Produced via immunoSEQ multiplex PCR; TCRdb's table is partial and in-frame only. V and J calls and clone size follow that table, whereas D and trimming were derived from the DNA. In the table there are under 450,000 clones, over 65% of which are singletons. This TCR came from a human donor with acute or convalescent COVID-19. The donor label of this sample is uncertain. The chain recombines TRBV5-1 with TRBJ2-7; 12 positions agree with TRBD2. The sample comprised peripheral blood. CDR3 sequence: CASSYWTSGAYEQYF. CDR3 nucleotide sequence: TGCGCCAGCAGCTACTGGACTAGCGGGGCCTACGAGCAGTACTTC.